The T cell receptor beta chain described here comes from a study of Ad26.COV2.S vaccination and SARS-CoV-2 variants. The repertoire was sequenced with immunoSEQ multiplex PCR; TCRdb's copy has only in-frame clones and lacks some. The sample shows nearly 400,000 clones, about nine tenths of them seen only once. The sample's treatment: some 20 received Ad26.COV2.S at low or high dose, single or two shots; about 5 received placebo; per-sample allocation not given. Specimen acquisition occurred on day 63 following the initial vaccine or placebo injection. The donor's status was that of an adult aged 18-55 years in Boston. The sample was peripheral blood, taken in a trial of Ad26.COV2.S vaccine versus placebo. The sequence was obtained from a person aged 18-60 years who received the Ad26.COV2.S COVID-19 vaccine or a placebo.

CDR3 residues: CASSLIAATEQFF. DNA for the CDR3: TGTGCCAGCAGTTTAATAGCCGCAACTGAGCAGTTCTTC. This chain uses TRBV27 with TRBJ2-1; D gene unclear. Trimming shortened V by 2 bases and J by 9 bases, and 11 bases separated the two germline ends. The length of the CDR3 is 13 residues. Germline CDR1 and CDR2: MNHEY and SMNVEV (reference sequence).